This T cell receptor beta chain was sequenced in a study of OX40 agonist ivuxolimab in advanced cancers. Study context: Treatment of patients was with ivuxolimab, an agonistic anti-OX40 (CD134) antibody. Notes on the study in general: Normalized T-cell clonal expansion was also low in some nonresponders. The mean number of expanded clones was higher in CD8+ T cells than in CD4+.

Measured with immunoSEQ multiplex PCR; TCRdb has only the in-frame clones, and not every one. The repertoire includes 15,000 to 20,000 clones, roughly 72% of them detected once, and 45% to 50% sits in the top ten. Of note for this clone: What it binds is not known.

The receptor comes from an adult with an advanced solid tumor such as melanoma, head and neck, liver or kidney cancer. The input for sequencing was CD4+ or CD8+ T cells sorted from blood, taken in a trial of the OX40 agonist ivuxolimab.

CDR3 sequence (DNA): TGTGCCAGGGAAAGGACAGGGGGCTGCACAGATACGCAGTATTTT. Residues: CARERTGGCTDTQYF. J is TRBJ2-3 and V is TRBV25-1; 11 nucleotides line up with TRBD1. Trimming cost V 9 bases and J 1 base; bases outside gene matches: 6. There are 15 residues in the CDR3. Germline loops: CDR1 MGHDK, CDR2 SYGVNS.